This entry lists 22 T cell receptor beta chains sequenced from one sample in a study of blood T cell repertoires in COVID-19. The assay was immunoSEQ multiplex PCR, and TCRdb's table has in-frame clones only and misses some. The sample has roughly 150,000 clones; more than 65% are singletons. Sequenced input: peripheral blood. The receptors come from a woman between 50 and 59 years old with acute or convalescent COVID-19.

The J gene is TRBJ2-3, the V gene TRBV5-4; the match to TRBD2 covers 15 bases. Trimming cost V 4 bases and J 4 bases; bases outside gene matches: 13. This CDR3 region has 19 residues. Germline CDR1 is SGHNT and CDR2 is YYREEE (reference sequence). CDR3 coding DNA: TGTGCCAGCAGCCCCCGAACCAGGACTAGCGGGGGGGCATCAGATACGCAGTATTTT. Translating it yields CASSPRTRTSGGASDTQYF. The full variable domain, with the rest looked up from reference TRBV5-4 and TRBJ2-3, is ETGVTQSPTHLIKTRGQQVTLRCSSQSGHNTVSWYQQALGQGPQFIFQYYREEENGRGNFPPRFSGLQFPNYSSELNVNALELDDSALYLCASSPRTRTSGGASDTQYFGPGTRLTVL.

This rearrangement joins TRBV5-6 to TRBJ2-3; 9 bases are shared with TRBD2. The CDR3 sequence is 13 residues long. Germline CDR1 is SGHDT and CDR2 is YYEEEE. The V and J ends lost 4 bases and 11 bases, in that order; junction bases with no gene match: 8. CDR3: CASSPGSLAGQYF. The CDR3 nucleotides are TGTGCCAGCAGCCCTGGGTCACTAGCGGGGCAGTATTTT.

This clone was counted once. The CDR3 sequence: CASSYGLTKGEQYF. The CDR3 DNA sequence: TGTGCCAGCAGTTATGGACTCACCAAGGGAGAGCAGTACTTC. This chain links TRBV6-5 with TRBJ2-7; TRBD2 is a possible D gene (5 bases). The V gene's germline CDR1 is MNHEY and CDR2 SVGAGI. This CDR3 has 14 residues. V dropped 3 bases and J dropped 7 bases, with 16 bases sitting between them.

The chain employs TRBV6-2 or TRBV6-3 and TRBJ2-7, with D unresolved. The ends were cut back, 2 bases at V and 2 bases at J, with 10 bases in the middle. Germline V gene data show CDR1 as MNHEY and CDR2 as SVGEGT. The CDR3 runs to 14 residues. CDR3 loop: CASSYGLVPYEQYF. The CDR3 DNA is TGTGCCAGCAGTTACGGCCTAGTTCCCTACGAGCAGTACTTC.

V usage is TRBV18 and J usage is TRBJ1-3; a possible D gene is TRBD1 (6 bases). CDR3 length: 15 amino acids. Between the trimmed V and J ends, which lost 4 bases and 3 bases, there was a span of 13 bases. Germline CDR1 KGHSH, CDR2 LQKENI. The CDR3 sequence is CASSQGATGGNTIYF. In DNA form, the CDR3 reads TGTGCCAGCTCACAAGGGGCGACAGGTGGAAACACCATATATTTT.

This chain joins TRBV2 and TRBJ1-5, with 7 bases lining up with TRBD1. The CDR3 has 14 residues. CDR1 SNHLY and CDR2 FYNNEI come from the germline V gene. Trimming at V came to 6 bases and at J to 3 bases, leaving 5 bases not matched to a gene. CDR3 sequence reads: CASSGDRLNQPQHF. CDR3 nucleotide sequence: TGTGCCAGCAGCGGGGACAGACTCAATCAGCCCCAGCATTTT.

The J gene is TRBJ2-1, the V gene TRBV29-1; 9 bases map to TRBD2. Germline V gives CDR1 SQVTM, CDR2 ANQGSEA. J gave up 3 bases and V 7 bases, and 10 bases lay outside the gene matches. The CDR3 loop spans 15 amino acids. The CDR3 spells CSGTISGGRYNEQFF. In DNA form, the CDR3 reads TGCAGCGGGACCATCAGCGGGGGGCGCTACAATGAGCAGTTCTTC.

This clone has at least ten counts. This chain connects TRBV19 to TRBJ2-7; 8 positions agree with TRBD2. This CDR3 has 14 residues. V was clipped by 9 bases and J by 4 bases; unmatched bases: 11. CDR1 LNHDA and CDR2 SQIVND come from the germline V gene (reference sequence). The CDR3 region has the DNA TGTGCCAGGGGAAGAGCGGGAGTGGGGTACGAGCAGTACTTC. It yields the protein CARGRAGVGYEQYF.

This clone was observed once. The chain has TRBV27 and TRBJ1-4; D unclear. Trimming pared 3 bases from V and 1 base from J, leaving 18 bases between. The germline CDR1 and CDR2 sequences are MNHEY and SMNVEV (reference sequence). The CDR3 covers 18 residues. The CDR3 is CASSLRGYKDVTNEKLFF. DNA for the CDR3: TGTGCCAGCAGTTTGCGGGGTTATAAGGATGTAACTAATGAAAAACTGTTTTTT.

The V gene is TRBV6-2 or TRBV6-3, the J gene TRBJ2-7; D is possibly TRBD1 (6 bases). The CDR3 runs 14 residues. Looked up from germline, CDR1 is MNHEY and CDR2 is SVGEGT. Trimming shortened V by 4 bases and J by 0 bases, and 10 bases separated the two germline ends. CDR3 region: CASSFTTGSYEQYF. CDR3 nucleotide sequence: TGTGCCAGCAGTTTTACGACAGGCTCCTACGAGCAGTACTTC.

The rearrangement links TRBV15 to TRBJ1-2; no clear D. The V end was cut by 11 bases, the J end by 4 bases, with 14 bases between. Germline V gene lookup returns CDR1 LNHNV and CDR2 YYDKDF (reference sequence). There are 12 residues in the CDR3. This CDR3 reads CAASGEAYGYTF. The CDR3, as DNA: TGTGCCGCGTCCGGGGAGGCCTATGGCTACACCTTC.

The J gene is TRBJ2-2, the V gene TRBV28; no clear D. Germline assignment: CDR1 MDHEN and CDR2 SYDVKM. The CDR3 is 12 amino acids. V lost 3 bases and J 9 bases, leaving 8 bases between the germline ends. CDR3: CASSLTPRELFF. CDR3 bases: TGTGCCAGCAGTTTGACTCCCCGGGAGCTGTTTTTT.

The rearrangement joins TRBV5-4 to TRBJ2-3, with a possible D match to TRBD1 (6 bases). V was pared by 4 bases and J by 2 bases, with 11 bases between. The germline V gene encodes CDR1 SGHNT and CDR2 YYREEE (reference sequence). The CDR3 totals 14 residues. This CDR3 reads CASSGTYHTDTQYF. The CDR3 DNA follows: TGTGCCAGCAGCGGGACATACCACACAGATACGCAGTATTTT.

The V gene is TRBV19, the J gene TRBJ2-7; TRBD2 agrees at 12 bases. The CDR3 consists of 18 residues. J was trimmed by 3 bases and V by 1 base; bases with no gene match: 10. Germline V gives CDR1 LNHDA, CDR2 SQIVND (reference sequence). DNA of the CDR3: TGTGCCAGTAGTATAGGGTTTGGACTAGCGGGAAGATACTACGAGCAGTACTTC. Its translation is CASSIGFGLAGRYYEQYF.

V is TRBV29-1 and J is TRBJ2-7, with 12 bases matching TRBD2. The CDR3 has 14 amino acids. Germline V CDR1 and CDR2: SQVTM, ANQGSEA. J lost 7 bases, V lost 7 bases, and 11 bases had no gene match. The CDR3 spells CSARLAGAVGEQYF. CDR3 DNA: TGCAGCGCCAGACTAGCGGGAGCGGTGGGGGAGCAGTACTTC.

The chain couples TRBV5-5 to TRBJ1-3; D remains ambiguous. Germline V CDR1 and CDR2: SGHKS, YYEKEE (reference sequence). The CDR3 contains 16 residues. The germline V and J ends were trimmed by 0 bases and 3 bases, with 13 bases remaining between them. The CDR3 protein is CASSLAFAADGNTIYF. Written as DNA, the CDR3 is TGTGCCAGCAGCTTGGCGTTCGCAGCGGATGGAAACACCATATATTTT.

V usage is TRBV5-8 and J usage is TRBJ1-2, with 7 bases that match TRBD1. The germline CDR1 and CDR2 sequences are SGHTS and YDEGEE. The CDR3 contains 17 residues. The J segment lost 6 bases and the V segment lost 2 bases, leaving 16 bases of the junction unmatched. The CDR3 is CASSLGEADRPWDGYTF. Here the CDR3 DNA reads TGTGCCAGCAGCTTAGGGGAAGCGGACAGGCCATGGGATGGCTACACCTTC. The variable domain in full, with the rest retrieved from reference TRBV5-8 and TRBJ1-2, is EAGVTQSPTHLIKTRGQQATLRCSPISGHTSVYWYQQALGLGLQFLLWYDEGEERNRGNFPPRFSGRQFPNYSSELNVNALELEDSALYLCASSLGEADRPWDGYTFGSGTRLTVV.

CDR3 DNA: TGTGCCTGGACCGAAAGGCGGGGGGCGCCGTACAATGAGCAGTTCTTC. The encoded protein is CAWTERRGAPYNEQFF. The J gene is TRBJ2-1, the V gene TRBV30; 8 bases fit TRBD2. Germline CDR1 is GTSNPN and CDR2 is SVGIG (reference sequence). The CDR3 length is 16 residues. V lost 4 bases and J lost 4; bases outside the gene matches: 12.

This chain connects TRBV25-1 to TRBJ2-5, with D maybe TRBD1 (6 bases). The CDR3 covers 14 residues. Trimming took 6 bases from V and 2 from J, leaving 13 bases between them. CDR1 MGHDK and CDR2 SYGVNS come from the germline V gene. CDR3 coding DNA: TGTGCCAGCAGGAAGACAGGTGAACAAGAGACCCAGTACTTC. This gives the protein CASRKTGEQETQYF.

The sample holds one count of this clone. The chain is built from TRBV4-2 and TRBJ2-3, with D perhaps TRBD2 (6 bases). Trimming stripped 1 base from V and 4 bases from J, with 9 bases between. The CDR3 is 14 amino acids. In germline, CDR1 is LGHNA, CDR2 YNFKEQ. This CDR3 is CASSQAGAPDTQYF. The CDR3 DNA is TGTGCCAGCAGCCAAGCGGGAGCCCCAGATACGCAGTATTTT.

Regarding this clone: The germline gene is not matched at one end of the junction; a read error may be the cause. The chain recombines TRBV7-3 with TRBJ1-1, with TRBD1 matching 9 bases. CDR1 SGHTA and CDR2 FQGTGA come from the germline V gene. The CDR3 totals 13 residues. In nucleotides, the CDR3 is TGTGCCAGCAGCTCCGACAGGGGGACTGAAGTGGTCTTT. Its protein product is CASSSDRGTEVVF.

The CDR3 loop reads CASSPQRPENTIYF. The CDR3 DNA is TGTGCCAGCTCACCACAGCGGCCCGAAAACACCATATATTTT. The rearrangement joins TRBV18 to TRBJ1-3; D unclear. CDR3 length: 14 residues. Germline V gives CDR1 KGHSH, CDR2 LQKENI. Trimming took 1 base from V and 6 from J, leaving 10 bases between them.